These 18 T cell receptor beta chains share one sample of origin, sequenced in a study of T cell changes during pregnancy in multiple sclerosis. The assay was immunoSEQ multiplex PCR, and TCRdb's table has in-frame clones only and misses some. The table lists about 69,000 clones, approximately 90% of them singletons. The sequencing here drew on peripheral blood, taken in the third trimester of pregnancy. All receptors derive from a female donor with multiple sclerosis, enrolled in a pregnancy study.

The V call is TRBV2, the J call TRBJ1-2, with D perhaps TRBD1 (5 bases). CDR1 is SNHLY and CDR2 is FYNNEI in the germline V gene. This CDR3 is 15 amino acids long. Trimming removed 6 bases from V and 0 bases from J, with 14 bases in between. This CDR3 reads CASRRDGAANYGYTF. DNA for the CDR3: TGTGCCAGCAGGCGGGACGGAGCAGCTAACTATGGCTACACCTTC.

This rearrangement joins TRBV5-1 to TRBJ2-2; D may be TRBD1 (6 bases). CDR1 SGHRS and CDR2 YFSETQ come from the germline V gene. V was trimmed by 4 bases and J by 3 bases, leaving 13 bases between them. The length of the CDR3 is 15 residues. This CDR3 reads CASSTTRGDTGELFF. CDR3 bases: TGCGCCAGCAGCACGACCAGGGGAGACACCGGGGAGCTGTTTTTT.

The CDR3 coding sequence is TGTGCCAGCAGGGAGACAGCGGGTGAAAAACTGTTTTTT. Residues: CASRETAGEKLFF. The chain has TRBV2 and TRBJ1-4, with D possibly matching TRBD1 (5 bases). Germline values: CDR1 SNHLY, CDR2 FYNNEI. The CDR3 loop spans 13 amino acids. The V and J ends lost 6 bases and 7 bases respectively, with 12 bases between them.

The chain carries TRBV5-1 and TRBJ2-6; D is perhaps TRBD2 (7 bases). The ends were cut back, 3 bases at V and 2 bases at J, with 12 bases in the middle. Germline assignment: CDR1 SGHRS and CDR2 YFSETQ. CDR3 length: 16 amino acids. The CDR3 loop reads CASSWGGGAGANVLTF. CDR3 DNA sequence: TGCGCCAGCAGCTGGGGGGGCGGGGCTGGGGCCAACGTCCTGACTTTC.

The rearrangement joins TRBV18 to TRBJ1-6; 7 bases agree with TRBD1. Germline CDR1 KGHSH, CDR2 LQKENI. Trimming took 3 bases from V and 6 from J; bases not matched to a gene: 5. This CDR3 has 15 residues. The DNA for the CDR3 is TGTGCCAGCTCACCTACAGGGGCATCTAATTCACCCCTCCACTTT. Protein: CASSPTGASNSPLHF. Variable domain in full (rest from reference TRBV18 and TRBJ1-6): NAGVMQNPRHLVRRRGQEARLRCSPMKGHSHVYWYRQLPEEGLKFMVYLQKENIIDESGMPKERFSAEFPKEGPSILRIQQVVRGDSAAYFCASSPTGASNSPLHFGNGTRLTVT.

The gene calls are TRBV28 and TRBJ2-1; D gene unclear. Trimming cost V 3 bases and J 2 bases, with 5 bases left between them. The CDR3 runs 13 residues. Germline-derived CDR1 and CDR2 are MDHEN and SYDVKM. The CDR3 here is CASSFPPYNEQFF. The CDR3 DNA reads TGTGCCAGCAGTTTCCCTCCCTACAATGAGCAGTTCTTC.

This rearrangement joins TRBV28 to TRBJ1-2; D is ambiguous. Germline assignment: CDR1 MDHEN and CDR2 SYDVKM. The germline V and J ends were trimmed by 6 bases and 2 bases, with 13 bases remaining between them. The CDR3 length is 14 residues. CDR3 sequence reads: CASREGIANYGYTF. In DNA form, the CDR3 reads TGTGCCAGCAGGGAGGGAATTGCGAACTATGGCTACACCTTC.

V gene TRBV19 combines with J gene TRBJ2-5, with TRBD1 matching 10 bases. Unmatched junction bases numbered 9, after V lost 5 bases and J lost 3 bases. Germline CDR1 and CDR2: LNHDA and SQIVND (reference sequence). The CDR3 is made up of 16 amino acids. The DNA of the CDR3 is TGTGCCAGTAGTGCTGGACCCGGGACAGGGGAAGAGACCCAGTACTTC. Its translation is CASSAGPGTGEETQYF.

The V call is TRBV4-1, the J call TRBJ1-5, with 7 bases lining up with TRBD1. CDR1 MGHRA and CDR2 YSYEKL come from the germline V gene. Germline trimming cut 4 bases from V and 4 bases from J; bases unmatched to any gene: 4. CDR3 length equals 14 residues. The CDR3 loop reads CASSPRTGNQPQHF. CDR3 bases: TGCGCCAGCAGCCCGAGGACAGGAAATCAGCCCCAGCATTTT.

This sequence joins TRBV18 and TRBJ2-1; a weak D match, TRBD2 (6 bases). The CDR3 length is 15 residues. Deletions cut 4 bases from V and 4 bases from J, with 14 bases between. The germline V gene encodes CDR1 KGHSH and CDR2 LQKENI. This CDR3 is CASSHGTSEYNEQFF. The CDR3 DNA follows: TGTGCCAGCTCACACGGGACTTCGGAGTACAATGAGCAGTTCTTC. The whole variable domain, filled in from reference TRBV18 and TRBJ2-1, reads NAGVMQNPRHLVRRRGQEARLRCSPMKGHSHVYWYRQLPEEGLKFMVYLQKENIIDESGMPKERFSAEFPKEGPSILRIQQVVRGDSAAYFCASSHGTSEYNEQFFGPGTRLTVL.

The gene calls are TRBV29-1 and TRBJ1-5; the match to TRBD1 covers 10 bases. V gave up 4 bases and J gave up 5 bases; unmatched junction bases: 5. The CDR3 covers 14 residues. The germline gives CDR1 SQVTM, CDR2 ANQGSEA. The CDR3 region is CSVGGTGVDQPQHF. The DNA for the CDR3 is TGCAGCGTTGGCGGGACAGGGGTGGATCAGCCCCAGCATTTT. The full variable domain, with the rest looked up from reference TRBV29-1 and TRBJ1-5, is SAVISQKPSRDICQRGTSLTIQCQVDSQVTMMFWYRQQPGQSLTLIATANQGSEATYESGFVIDKFPISRPNLTFSTLTVSNMSPEDSSIYLCSVGGTGVDQPQHFGDGTRLSIL.

This chain joins TRBV7-2 and TRBJ2-7; possibly TRBD2 for D (5 bases). This CDR3 region has 15 residues. Between the trimmed V and J ends, which lost 5 bases and 2 bases, there was a span of 16 bases. CDR1 is SGHTA and CDR2 is FQGNSA in the germline V gene. The chain's CDR3 is CASSPLLGHTYEQYF. DNA for the CDR3: TGTGCCAGCAGCCCATTACTAGGGCACACCTACGAGCAGTACTTC.

The chain links TRBV15 to TRBJ1-1; 7 bases align to TRBD1. V was pared by 8 bases and J by 1 base, with 13 bases of the junction left unmatched. CDR3 size: 16 residues. Germline CDR1 and CDR2: LNHNV and YYDKDF (reference sequence). DNA of the CDR3: TGTGCCACCGCACGGGACAGCTCGTTCGCGAACACTGAAGCTTTCTTT. Protein product: CATARDSSFANTEAFF. Looking up the rest from reference TRBV15 and TRBJ1-1 gives the full variable domain: DAMVIQNPRYQVTQFGKPVTLSCSQTLNHNVMYWYQQKSSQAPKLLFHYYDKDFNNEADTPDNFQSRRPNTSFCFLDIRSPGLGDTAMYLCATARDSSFANTEAFFGQGTRLTVV.

This CDR3 is CASSETGVTEAFF. In nucleotides, the CDR3 is TGCGCCAGCAGTGAAACAGGGGTTACTGAAGCTTTCTTT. The rearrangement uses TRBV10-1 and TRBJ1-1; 7 bases map to TRBD1. Germline-derived CDR1 and CDR2 are WNHNN and SYGVQD (reference sequence). The J segment lost 5 bases and the V segment lost 3 bases, leaving 3 bases of the junction unmatched. There are 13 residues in the CDR3.

V usage is TRBV30 and J usage is TRBJ2-5; 7 bases fit TRBD2. The assigned J gene may be wrong: the sequence end matches TRBJ2-7 better. This CDR3 is 13 amino acids long. Germline CDR1 reads GTSNPN; CDR2 reads SVGIG (reference sequence). CDR3 in DNA: TGTGCCTGGGCGGCGGGGGTTCTGTACGAGCAGTACTTC. The encoded protein is CAWAAGVLYEQYF.

Only one count was recorded for this clone. V usage is TRBV10-3 and J usage is TRBJ1-2, with 8 bases matching TRBD1. The CDR3 contains 15 residues. Unmatched junction bases numbered 4, after V lost 0 bases and J lost 4 bases. The germline gives CDR1 ENHRY, CDR2 SYGVKD. CDR3 in amino acids: CAISESRDRFYGYTF. The DNA for the CDR3 is TGTGCCATCAGTGAGTCTAGGGACAGGTTCTATGGCTACACCTTC.

The gene calls are TRBV6-6 and TRBJ2-1; TRBD1 agrees at 7 bases. V shed 7 bases and J 5 bases; nucleotides not matched to a gene: 8. The germline V gene encodes CDR1 MNHNY and CDR2 SVGAGI (reference sequence). The length of the CDR3 is 14 residues. CDR3 in amino acids: CASKGQTHHNEQFF. DNA of the CDR3: TGTGCCAGCAAGGGACAGACCCACCACAATGAGCAGTTCTTC.

The table lists this clone with a count of one. The gene calls are TRBV4-3 and TRBJ1-1; maybe TRBD1 (6 bases). Germline CDR1 is LGHNA and CDR2 is YSLEER. V lost 5 bases and J 6 bases, leaving 19 bases between the germline ends. The CDR3 length is 15 residues. Here the CDR3 DNA reads TGCGCCAGCAGCTCCTTTCCCCTGGACAGCGCTGAAGCTTTCTTT. The encoded protein is CASSSFPLDSAEAFF.